This section outlines one TCR beta chain sequence together with its context. In this sample, this clonotype turned up many times. It lacks a known antigen. Per-base qualities were not stored, and no clone one base away is much larger. The time point label for this specimen denotes: pre-sensitization, week 0. Per the publication, the treatment or condition label means: therapeutic diphenylcyclopropenone sensitization with weekly scalp DPC. Blood at each patch-test visit was drawn before the patch test was applied. To be eligible, patients had to be aged 18 to 70, diagnosed with alopecia and judged suitable for DPC therapy, while pregnant patients were excluded. Unfractionated whole blood was collected in Tempus Blood RNA tubes, and total RNA was extracted from that blood. According to the germline V gene (reference sequence), CDR1 reads MNHNY and CDR2 reads SVGAGI. Taken from cysteine to phenylalanine, the CDR3 has 15 residues. The CDR3 DNA has 45 bases and is translated from base 1. V and J are truncated by 4 bases and 0 bases respectively, leaving an intervening sequence of 13 bases.

Library prep was done by RACE. For sequencing, a NextSeq 500 was employed. During library preparation, unique molecular identifiers were attached to individual cDNA molecules so that TCRs could be counted quantitatively and reproducibly. For every blood RNA sample, sequencing covered both the TCR alpha and TCR beta chains. The paper's data handling went like this. Samples had a median of roughly 99,000 TCRs, with a range from about 23,224 to 750,000. V, J and CDR3 annotation of the TCR reads was carried out using the Decombinator software suite. Every sample was subsampled to the same number of TCRs (28,000) for the PS versus PT1 abundance plots. TCRs were defined as expanded if absent before sensitization and observed at least eight times at the 2-week time point. The raw public data were reprocessed by TCRdb itself: fastp quality trimming at Q25, MiXCR clonotype calling, in-frame beta chains only. Rows are combined by CDR3 protein, so each entry shows the most common genes and DNA. For this entry, the V and J calls and clone size follow TCRdb and not the study's own pipeline. The sample table lists more than 300,000 distinct CDR3 sequences, approximately 5.1% of them with a count of one. The biggest ten clones account for 2% to 3% of the sample.

This sample is part of a study of human T cells and chemical hapten exposure (dated by TCRdb to the early 2020s). About the investigation overall: For sensitization, 2% DPC in acetone was applied to a 2 cm by 2 cm area of upper inner arm skin. Weekly therapeutic DPC doses were additionally applied to the scalp of patients throughout the roughly 24-week study period. Patch tests used Finn chambers with 0.01% DPC on the upper back, scored after 6 days by International Contact Dermatitis Research Group standards. The mostly female patient cohort included alopecia areata with under or over 50% scalp involvement, alopecia totalis and alopecia universalis. Libraries were combined into a pool for sequencing, and differences in TCR yield between samples came mainly from small differences in library volumes within the pool. The study tracked peripheral blood TCR repertoire changes in vivo during primary and secondary sensitization to the hapten diphenylcyclopropenone (DPC) in alopecia patients. Blood was sampled from patients pre-sensitization (week 0) and at 2, 6 and about 24 weeks after DPC sensitization. Blood for TCR sequencing was provided by twenty-nine alopecia patients at one to four time points (pre-sensitization, 2, 6 and 24 weeks).

What the work shows at the level of the full study, not this receptor alone: The number of TCRs above 1 in 1000 frequency did not change with DPC sensitization; there was no evidence of global repertoire structure alterations. Patch test score was positively correlated with the number of PT1 expanded TCRs, with significance at thresholds 8, 16 and 32 but not at 4. Because every patient had alopecia, a presumed autoimmune disease, the patients' immune response might differ from that of healthy individuals. Expanded TCRs formed significantly more large CDR3 similarity clusters than pre-sensitization or healthy control sets, consistent with antigen-driven responses. Repeated subsampling changed both the strength of the expansion versus patch-test correlation and the threshold at which the correlation became significant.

The rearranged segments are TRBV6-6 and TRBJ2-7; the D segment cannot be called with confidence. The TCR comes from a woman between 45 and 65 years old with alopecia areata. Some clones in this sample may be carry-over from other donors' samples. Sequences were derived from whole blood, sampled in connection with sensitization to the hapten diphenylcyclopropenone (DPC). The nucleotides are TGTGCCAGCAGTTCCCCGACCCTAAGCTCCTACGAGCAGTACTTC. Translated, this gives CASSSPTLSSYEQYF.